This T cell receptor (beta chain) was captured by sequencing in a study of control samples from healthy donors and cancer patients. Only in-frame clones appear in the TCRdb table, and some are missing; sequencing was by immunoSEQ multiplex PCR. The table records 130,000 or so clones, about nine tenths of them present only once. This clone was detected once. The germline V and J ends were trimmed by 2 bases and 4 bases, with 12 bases remaining between them. Germline V gene lookup returns CDR1 SQVTM and CDR2 ANQGSEA. The CDR3 totals 13 residues. This clonotype was obtained from a man aged 50 or older with head and neck cancer. Source material: PBMCs. V is TRBV29-1 and J is TRBJ2-7; D is possibly TRBD1 (6 bases). The CDR3 here is CSVEIGTPYEQYF. Here the CDR3 DNA reads TGCAGCGTTGAAATCGGGACACCATACGAGCAGTACTTC.